The 32 T cell receptor beta chains given below trace back to one sample, sequenced in a study of beta chain features in type 1 diabetes. No antigen has been identified for these receptors. Whole-study results and caveats: Shorter TCRB CDR3s, moderately but significantly so, were found in Type 1 diabetes patients in all four CD4+ subsets.

The whole isolated RNA underwent reverse transcription, so sequencing captured expressed TCRB transcripts. The assay was immunoSEQ multiplex PCR, and TCRdb's table has in-frame clones only and misses some. The sample contains 100,000 to 150,000 clones, roughly 10% of which appear only once. The sample was central memory CD4+ T cells from blood. These receptors all stem from a man between 25 and 39 years old with type 1 diabetes.

The V call is TRBV28, the J call TRBJ2-7, with 9 nucleotides matching TRBD1. The germline gives CDR1 MDHEN, CDR2 SYDVKM. The ends lost 8 bases at V and 3 bases at J; junction bases unmatched: 5. There are 13 residues in the CDR3. The CDR3 bases are TGTGCCAGCCGCGAGGACAGGGGCTACGAGCAGTACTTC. The encoded protein is CASREDRGYEQYF.

The V gene is TRBV27, the J gene TRBJ2-7; D possibly corresponds to TRBD1 (5 bases). The CDR3 length is 13 residues. Germline CDR1 reads MNHEY; CDR2 reads SMNVEV (reference sequence). Trimming removed 5 bases at V and 6 bases at J, with 14 bases between. The CDR3 bases are TGTGCCAGCAGTGACATGCAGGGCTCCGAGCAGTACTTC. This sequence encodes CASSDMQGSEQYF.

This clone was seen a few times. This chain uses TRBV2 with TRBJ2-1; D perhaps matches TRBD1 (6 bases). Per germline, CDR1 SNHLY and CDR2 FYNNEI. V gave up 6 bases and J gave up 10 bases, with 13 bases separating them. This CDR3 region has 12 residues. CDR3 DNA: TGTGCCAGCAGAGACTCCGGGACAGAGCAGTTCTTC. Its translation is CASRDSGTEQFF. Drawing the rest from reference TRBV2 and TRBJ2-1, the complete variable domain is EPEVTQTPSHQVTQMGQEVILRCVPISNHLYFYWYRQILGQKVEFLVSFYNNEISEKSEIFDDQFSVERPDGSNFTLKIRSTKLEDSAMYFCASRDSGTEQFFGPGTRLTVL.

This chain uses TRBV2 with TRBJ2-1; 12 bases map to TRBD2. CDR3 length equals 15 residues. CDR1 is SNHLY, CDR2 FYNNEI, per germline. V was clipped by 8 bases and J by 9 bases; unmatched bases: 11. The CDR3 nucleotides are TGTGCCAGCTCCCTAGCGGGGGGGCGTGTTGGTGAGCAGTTCTTC. Encoded protein: CASSLAGGRVGEQFF.

This clone was observed a handful of times. The chain employs TRBV29-1 and TRBJ2-5; 10 bases are a match to TRBD1. The V gene end was trimmed by 4 bases and the J gene end by 7 bases; junction bases not matched to a gene: 9. The CDR3 runs 14 residues. Per germline, CDR1 SQVTM and CDR2 ANQGSEA. This CDR3 is CSVADRGGRGTQYF. In DNA form, the CDR3 reads TGCAGCGTTGCGGACAGGGGGGGGAGAGGGACCCAGTACTTC.

A few counts support this clone. This chain uses TRBV6-5 with TRBJ1-2; D is perhaps TRBD1 (6 bases). Germline CDR1 and CDR2: MNHEY and SVGAGI. Deletions cut 2 bases from V and 4 bases from J, with 17 bases between. The CDR3 spans 16 residues. CDR3 sequence (DNA): TGTGCCAGCAGTTACGCCGGGACAATGAGCGCCTATGGCTACACCTTC. Residues: CASSYAGTMSAYGYTF.

This chain links TRBV14 with TRBJ2-5; possibly TRBD2 for D (6 bases). Per germline, CDR1 SGHDN and CDR2 FVKESK. The CDR3 contains 13 residues. V lost 5 bases and J 4 bases, leaving 11 bases between the germline ends. CDR3 sequence: CASSYTGRETQYF. In DNA, the CDR3 is TGTGCCAGCAGCTACACCGGGAGAGAGACCCAGTACTTC.

This clone appeared a few times. This chain uses TRBV4-1 with TRBJ1-4; 9 bases are a match to TRBD1. Germline CDR1 and CDR2: MGHRA and YSYEKL. V was pared by 1 base and J by 8 bases, with 5 bases of the junction left unmatched. The CDR3 contains 15 residues. CDR3 in amino acids: CASSQVGTGREKLFF. As DNA, the CDR3 is TGCGCCAGCAGCCAAGTTGGGACAGGGCGGGAAAAACTGTTTTTT.

A few counts support this clone. This chain connects TRBV7-2 to TRBJ1-4; perhaps TRBD1 as D (6 bases). V was cut by 5 bases and J by 8 bases, with 18 bases left in between. The V gene's germline CDR1 is SGHTA and CDR2 FQGNSA. The CDR3 consists of 15 residues. The CDR3 here is CASSQRGGRVEKLFF. CDR3 coding DNA: TGTGCCAGCAGCCAGAGGGGGGGCAGGGTGGAAAAACTGTTTTTT.

The chain employs TRBV5-1 and TRBJ1-4, with 7 bases matching TRBD1. The V segment lost 4 bases and the J segment 7 bases; nucleotides outside the gene matches: 13. The germline V gene encodes CDR1 SGHRS and CDR2 YFSETQ. CDR3 length equals 16 residues. The CDR3 sequence: CASSAGIGGAGEKLFF. The DNA of the CDR3 is TGCGCCAGCAGCGCGGGAATAGGGGGCGCGGGTGAAAAACTGTTTTTT.

This chain joins TRBV28 and TRBJ1-2; D is perhaps TRBD1 (5 bases). The V gene lost 8 bases and the J gene lost 0 bases, with 16 bases spanning the gap. Germline CDR1 is MDHEN and CDR2 is SYDVKM. The CDR3 runs to 15 residues. CDR3: CASLPPDTPNYGYTF. DNA for the CDR3: TGTGCCAGCCTACCTCCGGACACCCCTAACTATGGCTACACCTTC.

A few counts support this clone. This chain uses TRBV18 with TRBJ1-6, with a possible D match to TRBD1 (6 bases). Per germline, CDR1 KGHSH and CDR2 LQKENI. The CDR3 sequence is 15 residues long. The V end lost 5 bases, the J end lost 5 bases, and 13 bases lay between the germline ends. CDR3: CASSLLDRNNSPLHF. The CDR3 nucleotides are TGTGCCAGCTCATTGCTCGACAGGAATAATTCACCCCTCCACTTT.

The rearrangement joins TRBV18 to TRBJ2-7; 8 nucleotides agree with TRBD1. The CDR3 is 15 residues long. Germline V lookup: CDR1 KGHSH, CDR2 LQKENI. Trimming removed 0 bases from V and 5 bases from J; junction bases left unmatched: 6. CDR3 nucleotides: TGTGCCAGCTCACCACCGGGGGCAGGGGGCCACGAGCAGTACTTC. Its protein is CASSPPGAGGHEQYF.

This clone appeared a few times. The chain is built from TRBV20-1 and TRBJ2-5; 7 bases match TRBD2. The germline V gene encodes CDR1 DFQATT and CDR2 SNEGSKA (reference sequence). The J segment lost 9 bases and the V segment lost 3 bases, leaving 4 bases of the junction unmatched. The CDR3 contains 11 residues. The CDR3, as DNA: TGCAGTGCTAGGCGGGGGACCCCCCAGTACTTC. Its translation: CSARRGTPQYF.

This clone was seen a few times. Other DNA sequences in the same sample also yield this CDR3. This chain uses TRBV5-1 with TRBJ1-1, with unresolved D. CDR1 SGHRS and CDR2 YFSETQ come from the germline V gene. V lost 0 bases, J lost 1 base, and 7 bases lay in between. CDR3 size: 14 residues. The CDR3 sequence: CASSLGAGNTEAFF. CDR3 DNA: TGCGCCAGCAGCTTGGGGGCGGGGAACACTGAAGCTTTCTTT. Full variable domain (rest looked up from reference TRBV5-1 and TRBJ1-1): KAGVTQTPRYLIKTRGQQVTLSCSPISGHRSVSWYQQTPGQGLQFLFEYFSETQRNKGNFPGRFSGRQFSNSRSEMNVSTLELGDSALYLCASSLGAGNTEAFFGQGTRLTVV.

This clone was counted a few times. The rearrangement joins TRBV11-2 to TRBJ2-3, with TRBD1 identical over 8 bases. Germline assignment: CDR1 SGHAT and CDR2 FQNNGV. The length of the CDR3 is 16 residues. The J segment lost 0 bases and the V segment lost 5 bases, leaving 7 bases of the junction unmatched. The CDR3 DNA sequence: TGTGCCAGCAGCCCCCGGACAGGGTTTAGCACAGATACGCAGTATTTT. Its translation is CASSPRTGFSTDTQYF.

In its sample, this clone was seen a few times. V gene TRBV10-3 combines with J gene TRBJ2-3; D ambiguous. Trimming left V 7 bases short and J 4 bases short, with 9 bases between. The CDR3 length is 12 residues. Per germline, CDR1 ENHRY and CDR2 SYGVKD. As DNA, the CDR3 is TGTGCCATCAACAGTCCTCCAGATACGCAGTATTTT. Translated, it gives CAINSPPDTQYF.

This clone has more than one count but fewer than ten. This CDR3 is CASSYTLAGGLYNEQFF. Written as DNA, the CDR3 is TGTGCCAGCAGCTACACTTTAGCGGGGGGTCTCTACAATGAGCAGTTCTTC. The chain carries TRBV7-9 and TRBJ2-1; 10 nucleotides agree with TRBD2. J was trimmed by 3 bases and V by 4 bases; bases with no gene match: 9. The V gene's germline CDR1 is SEHNR and CDR2 FQNEAQ (reference sequence). The CDR3 covers 17 residues.

This chain uses TRBV15 with TRBJ1-2, with 7 bases lining up with TRBD1. The V segment lost 5 bases and the J segment 7 bases; nucleotides outside the gene matches: 10. Germline lookup yields CDR1 LNHNV and CDR2 YYDKDF (reference sequence). This CDR3 has 14 amino acids. The CDR3 here is CATSGRQGEVGYTF. CDR3 nucleotides: TGTGCCACCAGCGGGAGACAGGGTGAAGTTGGCTACACCTTC.

This clone was seen a few times. The chain is built from TRBV29-1 and TRBJ2-7; TRBD1 agrees at 7 bases. Trimming at V came to 7 bases and at J to 7 bases, leaving 13 bases not matched to a gene. This CDR3 comprises 13 residues. Germline loops: CDR1 SQVTM, CDR2 ANQGSEA. This chain's CDR3 is CSAYSKGAREQYF. The CDR3 region has the DNA TGCAGCGCCTATAGTAAGGGGGCGAGAGAGCAGTACTTC.

This clone was detected only a few times. V usage is TRBV5-6 and J usage is TRBJ2-7, with TRBD1 matching over 10 bases. V was pared by 1 base and J by 6 bases, with 7 bases of the junction left unmatched. The V gene's germline CDR1 is SGHDT and CDR2 YYEEEE. This CDR3 region has 15 residues. The DNA of the CDR3 is TGTGCCAGCAGCTTGCCCGGGACAGGGGTCCTCGAGCAGTACTTC. Amino acids: CASSLPGTGVLEQYF.

This clone was picked up many times. This chain links TRBV19 with TRBJ2-1, with 9 nucleotides matching TRBD1. The germline CDR1 and CDR2 sequences are LNHDA and SQIVND (reference sequence). The CDR3 has 16 residues. The junction had 9 bases not matched to a gene; V was cut back by 6 bases and J by 3 bases. CDR3 sequence reads: CASSPTGQGIYNEQFF. The CDR3 nucleotides read TGTGCCAGTAGCCCAACTGGACAGGGGATCTACAATGAGCAGTTCTTC.

The rearrangement links TRBV5-1 to TRBJ2-2; possible D gene TRBD2, 7 bases. CDR1 and CDR2 from the germline V gene are SGHRS and YFSETQ. V dropped 0 bases and J dropped 7 bases, with 16 bases sitting between them. The CDR3 has 16 amino acids. DNA of the CDR3: TGCGCCAGCAGCTTGGAGGCTTCGGGGGGCCTCGGGGAGCTGTTTTTT. This encodes CASSLEASGGLGELFF.

This clone has only a few counts. The chain joins TRBV29-1 to TRBJ2-7; 7 nucleotides line up with TRBD1. This CDR3 is built from 12 residues. The trim removed 3 bases at V and 6 bases at J, leaving 5 bases unmatched. Per germline, CDR1 SQVTM and CDR2 ANQGSEA. The DNA of the CDR3 is TGCAGCGTTGACCCAGCAGGGGGCGAGCAGTACTTC. It translates to CSVDPAGGEQYF.

This clone came up a few times. CDR3 amino acids: CASSPSGGRGYTF. CDR3 sequence (DNA): TGTGCCAGCAGCCCATCGGGGGGACGAGGCTACACCTTC. The rearrangement links TRBV7-9 to TRBJ1-2; maybe TRBD1 (5 bases). V lost 5 bases and J lost 8, with 15 bases in between. The CDR3 runs to 13 residues. Germline V gene data show CDR1 as SEHNR and CDR2 as FQNEAQ (reference sequence).

This clone was counted only a few times. The gene calls are TRBV7-2 and TRBJ1-6, with 10 bases aligning to TRBD1. J gave up 6 bases and V 4 bases, and 0 bases lay outside the gene matches. Germline assignment: CDR1 SGHTA and CDR2 FQGNSA. The CDR3 runs to 14 residues. The CDR3 nucleotides are TGTGCCAGCAGCTGGGACAGGGGTAATTCACCCCTCCACTTT. Translation: CASSWDRGNSPLHF.

The chain is built from TRBV7-8 and TRBJ2-1, with 9 bases that match TRBD1. Germline loops: CDR1 SGHVS, CDR2 FQNEAQ. After removal of 2 bases from V and 9 bases from J, the junction contained 2 bases not matched to a gene. The CDR3 spans 13 residues. DNA for the CDR3: TGTGCCAGCAGCTTAAGACAGGGGGGTGAGCAGTTCTTC. Its translation: CASSLRQGGEQFF. The whole variable domain, filled in from reference TRBV7-8 and TRBJ2-1, reads GAGVSQSPRYKVAKRGQDVALRCDPISGHVSLFWYQQALGQGPEFLTYFQNEAQLDKSGLPSDRFFAERPEGSVSTLKIQRTQQEDSAVYLCASSLRQGGEQFFGPGTRLTVL.

This clone came up many times. The chain employs TRBV11-2 and TRBJ1-2, with D possibly matching TRBD1 (5 bases). The V gene lost 5 bases and the J gene lost 6 bases, with 16 bases spanning the gap. Germline CDR1 is SGHAT and CDR2 is FQNNGV. This CDR3 comprises 14 residues. In DNA, the CDR3 is TGTGCCAGCAGCCCCACGGCGGGGGGAAATGGCTACACCTTC. It is translated as CASSPTAGGNGYTF.

In DNA form, the CDR3 reads TGTGCCAGCAGGCTCACATTAAATTCACCCCTCCACTTT. It encodes CASRLTLNSPLHF. The V call is TRBV6-5, the J call TRBJ1-6, with D unresolved. Trimming pared 6 bases from V and 7 bases from J, leaving 10 bases between. Germline lookup yields CDR1 MNHEY and CDR2 SVGAGI. The CDR3 is 13 residues long.

This clone was observed once. The chain employs TRBV5-1 and TRBJ1-1; D is possibly TRBD1 (5 bases). V was pared by 3 bases and J by 1 base, with 13 bases between. There are 15 residues in the CDR3. Germline V gives CDR1 SGHRS, CDR2 YFSETQ. CDR3 DNA: TGCGCCAGCAGCTCCTCCGGCGGGGGGAACACTGAAGCTTTCTTT. Its protein product is CASSSSGGGNTEAFF.

The chain combines TRBV29-1 with TRBJ1-1; no clear D gene. Trimming pared 2 bases from V and 3 bases from J, leaving 10 bases between. CDR1 and CDR2 from the germline V gene are SQVTM and ANQGSEA. CDR3 length equals 13 residues. The CDR3 region is CSVESSGDTEAFF. For the CDR3, the DNA is TGCAGCGTTGAATCCAGTGGAGACACTGAAGCTTTCTTT.

This chain connects TRBV2 to TRBJ2-1; 10 nucleotides agree with TRBD1. The CDR3 extends over 15 amino acids. Germline CDR1 reads SNHLY; CDR2 reads FYNNEI. V shed 4 bases and J 3 bases; nucleotides not matched to a gene: 3. The CDR3 is CASSAGTGDYNEQFF. The CDR3 bases are TGTGCCAGCAGTGCAGGGACAGGGGACTACAATGAGCAGTTCTTC.